This T cell receptor (beta chain) was captured in a study of T cell changes during pregnancy in multiple sclerosis. Only in-frame clones appear in the TCRdb table, and some are missing; sequencing was by immunoSEQ multiplex PCR. The repertoire holds around 130,000 clones, 96% seen once, with 0.44% in the top ten. This CDR3 is built from 18 residues. The germline V gene encodes CDR1 SGHDN and CDR2 FVKESK. The V and J ends lost 6 bases and 0 bases, in that order; junction bases with no gene match: 11. The TCR sequence derives from a female donor with multiple sclerosis, enrolled in a pregnancy study. This sample comprised peripheral blood, obtained after pregnancy. The V gene is TRBV14, the J gene TRBJ2-3; 11 nucleotides align to TRBD2. CDR3 nucleotide sequence: TGTGCCAGCAGTCTTTATAGCGGGAGGGCCCGGAGCACAGATACGCAGTATTTT. Translation: CASSLYSGRARSTDTQYF.